This TCR beta chain was profiled in a study of Ad26.COV2.S vaccination and SARS-CoV-2 variants (dated by TCRdb to 2020 to 2023). Regarding the complete study: Vaccine-arm donors came from COV1001, a multicentre, randomized, double-blind, placebo-controlled phase I-IIa trial of Ad26.COV2.S in healthy adults. The TCR-sequenced set comprised roughly 30 samples: some 19 Ad26.COV2.S vaccine recipients, 5 placebo recipients and 8 SARS-CoV-2 convalescent individuals. Blinding of investigators to trial group allocation was maintained during experiments and outcome assessment. Ad26.COV2.S was administered intramuscularly at 5 x 10^10 or 1 x 10^11 viral particles, either as a single shot or as two shots given 56 days apart. Participants in the trial were split at random into five groups of five each, receiving low-dose or high-dose Ad26.COV2.S once or twice, or else placebo on both occasions. TCRbeta repertoire sequencing served as the tool for gauging how specific and how broad the SARS-CoV-2-reactive T cell receptors were following Ad26.COV2.S vaccination.

The full study reports these points: Non-spike TCR breadth was comparable between vaccine and placebo recipients, consistent with the vaccine containing only spike. Ad26.COV2.S recipients had higher spike-specific TCR breadth than placebo recipients (P = 0.0014). The authors noted that the TCR breadth and depth analyses may have underestimated total T cell responses. The study lacked the statistical power to compare responses across vaccine doses or regimens. Substantial breadth of spike-specific CD8+ and CD4+ T cell responses was reported after vaccination.

A note on this clone: The antigen this receptor binds is unknown. Qualities for individual bases were not recorded, and no much larger clone is one base off.

The immunoSEQ Assay was used to sequence TCRbeta CDR3 regions. After extraction, genomic DNA underwent amplification by bias-controlled multiplex PCR, followed by high-throughput sequencing. The original pipeline was this. To quantify the absolute abundance of every unique TCRbeta CDR3 region, sequences were collapsed and filtered. T cell fraction was estimated by normalizing TCRbeta template counts to usable DNA, with usable DNA measured through amplification of reference genes found in all nucleated cells. Repertoire TCRs were annotated as SARS-CoV-2-specific when V gene, CDR3 amino acid sequence and J gene were exactly matched to a known reactive TCR set. The reference SARS-CoV-2 TCR set came from MIRA and was filtered for enrichment in COVID-19-positive ImmuneCODE repertoires, removing public or cross-reactive TCRs. Using the MIRA antigens, annotated TCRs were further analysed by specific ORF or by position within an ORF. Breadth was defined as the number of annotated unique rearrangements divided by the total number of unique productive rearrangements, and depth was defined as the summed frequency of the annotated unique rearrangements. Two-sided Wilcoxon rank-sum tests were used to compare TCR breadth between groups. In TCRdb, the immuneACCESS table is reduced to in-frame sequences with V and J assigned. These tables do not hold every clone; where another copy was compared, an unresolved V gene accounts for under half, and the others remain unexplained. The D gene and trimming were derived from the DNA, and the V and J assignments and clone size from that table. The sample table shows hundreds of thousands of clones, and about 85% are seen once. The leading ten clones occupy around 6.4% of the sample.

V was cut back by 0 bases and J by 0 bases, leaving a gap of 9 bases between them. The CDR3 goes from the cysteine to the phenylalanine over 15 residues. Kept here is only the CDR3 DNA, which spans 45 bases and is read in frame from base 1. Sequences LGHNA (CDR1) and YNFKEQ (CDR2) are obtained from the germline V gene. In the paper's terms, the treatment or condition label means: around 19 received Ad26.COV2.S at low or high dose, single or two shots; 5 received placebo; per-sample allocation not given. Repertoires of vaccine and placebo recipients were sequenced from samples taken on day 63 after the first injection. Cohort 1b enrolled roughly 25 adults aged 18-55 years at a single site in Boston, USA, between 29 July and 7 August 2020. Ad26.COV2.S was a replication-incompetent adenovirus type 26 vector that expressed a prefusion-stabilized SARS-CoV-2 spike protein derived from the original Wuhan strain.

Source: peripheral blood, taken in a trial of Ad26.COV2.S vaccine versus placebo. The chain uses TRBV4-2 and TRBJ2-7, with the D segment identity uncertain. This clonotype originated in a person aged 18-65 years who received the Ad26.COV2.S COVID-19 vaccine or a placebo. The sequence in DNA is TGTGCCAGCAGCCAAGAGGACGGAAGCTCCTACGAGCAGTACTTC. Its amino acids are CASSQEDGSSYEQYF.